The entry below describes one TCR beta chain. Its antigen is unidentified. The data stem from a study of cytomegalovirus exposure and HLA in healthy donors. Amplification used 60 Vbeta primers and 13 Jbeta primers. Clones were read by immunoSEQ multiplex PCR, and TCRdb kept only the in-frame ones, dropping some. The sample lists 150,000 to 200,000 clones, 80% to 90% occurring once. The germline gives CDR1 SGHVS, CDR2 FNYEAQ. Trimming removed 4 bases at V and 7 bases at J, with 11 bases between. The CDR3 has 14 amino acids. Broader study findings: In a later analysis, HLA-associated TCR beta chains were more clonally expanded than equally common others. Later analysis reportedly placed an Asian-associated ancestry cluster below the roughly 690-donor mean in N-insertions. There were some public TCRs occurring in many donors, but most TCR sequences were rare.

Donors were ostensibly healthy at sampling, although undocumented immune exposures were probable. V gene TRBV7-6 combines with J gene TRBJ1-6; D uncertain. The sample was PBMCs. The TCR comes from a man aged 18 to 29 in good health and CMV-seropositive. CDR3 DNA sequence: TGTGCCAGCAGCTCCGTACCACAGAATTCACCCCTCCACTTT. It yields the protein CASSSVPQNSPLHF. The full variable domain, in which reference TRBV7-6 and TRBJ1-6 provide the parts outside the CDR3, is GAGVSQSPRYKVTKRGQDVALRCDPISGHVSLYWYRQALGQGPEFLTYFNYEAQQDKSGLPNDRFSAERPEGSISTLTIQRTEQRDSAMYRCASSSVPQNSPLHFGNGTRLTVT.